This entry lists 2 T cell receptor beta chains sequenced from one sample in a study of regulatory T cells in long-lasting Graves disease. Stated time point: persistent/refractory GD, antithyroid drugs over 5 years with positive TRAb. Making the TCR library involved RNA that had been extracted from PBMCs. CDR3 regions were amplified by Arm-PCR using iRepertoire HTBI primers to build TCR beta libraries. MiXCR was run by TCRdb on the multiplex PCR reads, yielding one entry per CDR3 protein. Of around 500,000 distinct CDR3 sequences in the sample, 20% to 25% were seen once. The material was peripheral blood mononuclear cells (PBMCs), obtained when the disease was refractory, from a patient treated with antithyroid drugs. The receptors originated from a female donor with Graves disease.

For the CDR3, the DNA is TGTGCCAGCAGTCCCTTAGTAACAGGGACCACTGAAGCTTTCTTT. It encodes CASSPLVTGTTEAFF. This rearrangement joins TRBV28 to TRBJ1-1, with D perhaps matching TRBD1 (6 bases). This CDR3 is 15 amino acids long. The ends were cut back, 5 bases at V and 4 bases at J, with 17 bases in the middle. Germline V gene sequence: CDR1 MDHEN, CDR2 SYDVKM.

Many counts were recorded for this clonotype. The chain is built from TRBV7-8 and TRBJ2-7; TRBD2 matches 7 bases. Trimming took 5 bases from V and 3 from J; bases not matched to a gene: 7. Germline values: CDR1 SGHVS, CDR2 FQNEAQ. The CDR3 sequence is 14 residues long. The CDR3 here is CASSRGGANYEQYF. Written as DNA, the CDR3 is TGTGCCAGCAGCCGGGGAGGGGCAAACTACGAGCAGTACTTC.